The next 23 T cell receptor beta chains were all read from a single sample in a study of tumor-infiltrating lymphocytes in primary liver carcinoma. The researchers produced TCR beta cDNA from approximately 460 ng total RNA with a constant-region primer. Employing slightly modified ARM-PCR, three nested multiplex PCR rounds were run, and these gave rise to the TCR beta libraries. Researchers ran the first two PCR rounds for about 11 cycles each with TRBV1-TRBV30 forward primers and a C-beta reverse primer. TCRdb reprocessed the multiplex PCR reads with MiXCR, giving one entry per CDR3 protein. The data hold fewer than 75,000 distinct CDR3 sequences, with 71% observed a single time. Unsorted bulk tissue, about 17-34 mg of it, served as the source for co-extraction of RNA and DNA. Sequencing was done on a sample of liver tumor tissue from sampling region 4. As for subset: tumor region T4, right-lateral pole. All receptors derive from a middle-aged man with primary liver carcinoma and hepatitis B virus infection.

The chain has TRBV12-3 or TRBV12-4 and TRBJ2-1, with TRBD2 matching over 11 bases. The trim removed 7 bases at V and 8 bases at J, leaving 7 bases unmatched. CDR3 size: 14 residues. CDR3: CASKGLAEYDEQFF. The CDR3 DNA sequence: TGTGCCAGCAAGGGACTAGCGGAGTACGATGAGCAGTTCTTC.

This clonotype showed up just once. At one end, the junction sequence differs from germline, possibly due to a read error. This CDR3 is CVSRLWGGMETQYF. The CDR3 nucleotides are TGTGTCAGCAGGTTATGGGGGGGGATGGAGACCCAGTACTTC. The rearrangement links TRBV28 to TRBJ2-5; 7 positions agree with TRBD2. From germline, CDR1 is MDHEN and CDR2 SYDVKM. The CDR3 has 14 amino acids.

As for this clonotype: One junction end does not reproduce the germline sequence, and a read error may be involved. DNA of the CDR3: TGTGTCAGCATTGATCACGGGGGTGACGGGGAGCTGTTTTTT. It specifies CVSIDHGGDGELFF. J is TRBJ2-2 and V is TRBV25-1, with D perhaps TRBD2 (6 bases). The CDR3 is made up of 14 amino acids. Germline V gene lookup returns CDR1 MGHDK and CDR2 SYGVNS.

This clonotype was detected a few times. J is TRBJ2-3 and V is TRBV11-2; D might be TRBD1 (6 bases). Trimming shortened V by 5 bases and J by 9 bases, and 24 bases separated the two germline ends. The CDR3 loop spans 16 amino acids. The germline V gene has CDR1 SGHAT and CDR2 FQNNGV. For the CDR3, the DNA is TGTGCCAGCAGCAGAAGAAGTACAGGGAACACGGAAACGCAGTATTTT. This encodes CASSRRSTGNTETQYF.

Regarding this clonotype: This is likely a read error, given that the CDR3 carries no conserved phenylalanine or tryptophan at its end. The gene calls are TRBV4-3 and TRBJ2-7; no clear D. The CDR3 consists of 13 residues. Trimming stripped 1 base from V and 4 bases from J, with 8 bases between. Per the germline V gene, CDR1 is LGHNA and CDR2 is YSLEER. CDR3: CASSQVEEYEQYI. In DNA form, the CDR3 reads TGCGCCAGCAGCCAAGTTGAGGAGTACGAGCAGTACATC.

V and J are TRBV12-3 or TRBV12-4 and TRBJ2-3, with 7 bases fitting TRBD1. Trimming at V came to 7 bases and at J to 5 bases, leaving 18 bases not matched to a gene. This CDR3 contains 17 residues. CDR3 in DNA: TGTGCCAGCAATTATCGCCGGGACAGTTTAGTTATAGATACGCAGTATTTT. It codes for CASNYRRDSLVIDTQYF.

The sample holds one count of this clonotype. The conserved phenylalanine or tryptophan normally closing the CDR3 is absent here, so this likely arose from a read error. The chain combines TRBV5-5 with TRBJ2-1; D gene uncertain. This CDR3 contains 15 residues. Germline CDR1 and CDR2: SGHKS and YYEKEE (reference sequence). CDR3 coding DNA: TGTGCCAGGAGCTTGGCTCCCGGACGGTACAATGAGCAGTTCTAC. Translation: CARSLAPGRYNEQFY.

Comment on this clonotype: The CDR3 carries no conserved terminal phenylalanine or tryptophan, so it likely arises from a read error. The rearrangement joins TRBV4-2 to TRBJ1-2; weak D call: TRBD1 (6 bases). CDR1 and CDR2 (germline): LGHNA, YNFKEQ. CDR3 size: 15 residues. V lost 2 bases to trimming and J lost 9 bases, with 19 bases between them. CDR3 in DNA: TGTGCCAGCAGCCAAAATATGGGCAGGGGTGGTAGCTACACCTTG. This gives the protein CASSQNMGRGGSYTL.

Notes on this clonotype: A much larger clone is a single base away; this may be a read error. CDR3 residues: CASSYHSGGYTF. CDR3 nucleotide sequence: TGTGCCAGCAGCTACCACAGCGGGGGCTACACCTTC. The gene calls are TRBV28 and TRBJ1-2, with unresolved D. This CDR3 spans 12 amino acids. The V end lost 6 bases, the J end lost 8 bases, and 13 bases lay between the germline ends. Germline values: CDR1 MDHEN, CDR2 SYDVKM.

Comment on this clonotype: The CDR3 does not end in the conserved phenylalanine or tryptophan, so this is likely a read error. The V gene is TRBV11-2, the J gene TRBJ1-1, with TRBD1 as a possible D gene (6 bases). The CDR3 consists of 16 residues. Trimming removed 9 bases from V and 4 bases from J, with 24 bases in between. Germline loops: CDR1 SGHAT, CDR2 FQNNGV. In DNA, the CDR3 is TGTGCCAGTAGCCGAGGTATGGCAGGGGTCTTCACTGAAGCTTTCTTA. Translated, it gives CASSRGMAGVFTEAFL.

On this clonotype itself: At one of its ends the junction is not consistent with the germline gene, which may arise from a read error. The chain links TRBV11-2 to TRBJ2-2; D is perhaps TRBD1 or TRBD2 (5 bases each). CDR1 and CDR2 (germline): SGHAT, FQNNGV. The CDR3 totals 17 residues. The DNA for the CDR3 is TGTGCCAGCAACTTAGCATTAGAAGGGGCGGACACCGGGGAGCAGTTTTTT. Translation gives CASNLALEGADTGEQFF.

Comments on this clonotype: Mismatch with germline at one junction end may stem from a read error. DNA for the CDR3: TGTGCCAGCAACTTAGATCGGGGGGAGACTAGTACATATACACAGTACTTT. Protein product: CASNLDRGETSTYTQYF. The chain uses TRBV11-2 and TRBJ2-3, with 7 bases lining up with TRBD2. CDR1 is SGHAT and CDR2 is FQNNGV in the germline V gene. The CDR3 runs 17 residues.

On this clonotype itself: It may be a read error: a sequence one base away is much more abundant. The chain carries TRBV6-6 and TRBJ2-1; 8 nucleotides match TRBD2. The trim removed 5 bases at V and 6 bases at J, leaving 12 bases unmatched. This CDR3 region has 16 residues. Germline loops: CDR1 MNHNY, CDR2 SVGAGI (reference sequence). CDR3 in amino acids: CASSPTTAGDGNEQFF. The CDR3 region has the DNA TGTGCCAGCAGTCCGACCACAGCGGGAGACGGCAATGAGCAGTTCTTC.

This clonotype has a single count. A read error may be the cause here, since a much bigger clone is one base away. The chain couples TRBV7-9 to TRBJ1-1; a weak D match, TRBD1 (5 bases). The germline V gene encodes CDR1 SEHNR and CDR2 FQNEAQ (reference sequence). V lost 5 bases and J 11 bases, leaving 18 bases between the germline ends. The CDR3 spans 13 residues. The CDR3 is CASSLWIGGKAFF. For the CDR3, the DNA is TGTGCCAGCAGCCTCTGGATCGGGGGGAAGGCTTTCTTT.

The V call is TRBV6-5, the J call TRBJ2-5, with 7 bases aligning to TRBD2. Germline CDR1 reads MNHEY; CDR2 reads SVGAGI. The CDR3 extends over 15 amino acids. J lost 6 bases, V lost 0 bases, and 7 bases had no gene match. CDR3: CASSYSIGGSQTQYF. DNA of the CDR3: TGTGCCAGCAGTTACTCCATTGGCGGGAGTCAGACCCAGTACTTC.

Worth noting for this clonotype: A read error may produce the germline difference seen at one junction end. The J gene is TRBJ2-7, the V gene TRBV11-2; D remains ambiguous. The germline gives CDR1 SGHAT, CDR2 FQNNGV. The CDR3 runs to 16 residues. CDR3 amino acids: CAISLIQWAIHNEQYF. As DNA, the CDR3 is TGTGCCATCAGCCTCATACAGTGGGCCATACATAACGAGCAGTACTTC. Looking up the rest from reference TRBV11-2 and TRBJ2-7 gives the full variable domain: EAGVAQSPRYKIIEKRQSVAFWCNPISGHATLYWYQQILGQGPKLLIQFQNNGVVDDSQLPKDRFSAERLKGVDSTLKIQPAKLEDSAVYLCAISLIQWAIHNEQYFGPGTRLTVT.

This chain joins TRBV6-6 and TRBJ1-6; TRBD1 agrees at 10 bases. The CDR3 spans 15 residues. The V gene end was trimmed by 10 bases and the J gene end by 4 bases; junction bases not matched to a gene: 7. Germline V gene data show CDR1 as MNHNY and CDR2 as SVGAGI (reference sequence). Here the CDR3 DNA reads TGTGCCATCAAAGGGGGACAGGGGTATAATTCACCCCTCCACTTT. It translates to CAIKGGQGYNSPLHF.

The table lists this clonotype with a count of one. The conserved phenylalanine or tryptophan is not found at the CDR3 terminus, so this likely reflects a read error. The DNA is omitted, as the CDR3 cannot be located on it reliably, and the CDR3 follows TCRdb's listing. This chain joins TRBV11-2 and TRBJ1-1; TRBD1 is the table's D call, not checked against the DNA. CDR1 and CDR2 (germline): SGHAT, FQNNGV. The CDR3 length is 16 residues, termini included. CDR3 protein: CASSLRGHFADTEVFL.

V is TRBV29-1 and J is TRBJ2-7; 9 positions agree with TRBD1. Germline assignment: CDR1 SQVTM and CDR2 ANQGSEA. CDR3 length: 14 residues. CDR3 region: CSVLQGALSYVQYF. The CDR3 region has the DNA TGCAGTGTTTTACAGGGGGCTTTATCCTATGTGCAGTACTTC.

A word on this clonotype: One end of the junction does not line up with germline, which may come from a read error. The rearrangement uses TRBV5-6 and TRBJ2-7, with 9 bases matching TRBD2. CDR1 is SGHDT and CDR2 is YYEEEE in the germline V gene. The CDR3 contains 17 residues. The CDR3 DNA sequence: TGTGCCAGCAGCGTGGGGGCTAGCGGGATTAGCTCCTATGAGCAATACTTC. Protein: CASSVGASGISSYEQYF.

On this clonotype: The junction shows a germline mismatch at one end, possibly a read error. The V gene is TRBV29-1, the J gene TRBJ1-5, with D unclear. This CDR3 is 13 amino acids long. CDR1 and CDR2 from the germline V gene are SQVTM and ANQGSEA. DNA of the CDR3: TGTAGCGTTGGAGGGTTGAGCAATCGGCCCCAGCATTTT. Translation: CSVGGLSNRPQHF.

This clonotype was seen ten or more times. The chain carries TRBV10-3 and TRBJ1-1, with D tentatively TRBD1 (5 bases). The V gene lost 2 bases and the J gene lost 0 bases, with 7 bases spanning the gap. This CDR3 has 14 residues. CDR1 and CDR2 (germline): ENHRY, SYGVKD. The CDR3 sequence is CAISEPRVNTEAFF. The CDR3 DNA follows: TGTGCCATCAGTGAGCCCAGGGTGAACACTGAAGCTTTCTTT.

This clonotype has at least ten counts. The rearrangement links TRBV6-1 to TRBJ2-3, with D unresolved. This CDR3 region has 11 residues. With 6 bases removed from V and 2 bases from J, the gap between germline ends came to 3 bases. CDR1 is MNHNS, CDR2 SASEGT, per germline. The CDR3 sequence is CASSHTDTQYF. In DNA form, the CDR3 reads TGTGCCAGCAGCCACACAGATACGCAGTATTTT.